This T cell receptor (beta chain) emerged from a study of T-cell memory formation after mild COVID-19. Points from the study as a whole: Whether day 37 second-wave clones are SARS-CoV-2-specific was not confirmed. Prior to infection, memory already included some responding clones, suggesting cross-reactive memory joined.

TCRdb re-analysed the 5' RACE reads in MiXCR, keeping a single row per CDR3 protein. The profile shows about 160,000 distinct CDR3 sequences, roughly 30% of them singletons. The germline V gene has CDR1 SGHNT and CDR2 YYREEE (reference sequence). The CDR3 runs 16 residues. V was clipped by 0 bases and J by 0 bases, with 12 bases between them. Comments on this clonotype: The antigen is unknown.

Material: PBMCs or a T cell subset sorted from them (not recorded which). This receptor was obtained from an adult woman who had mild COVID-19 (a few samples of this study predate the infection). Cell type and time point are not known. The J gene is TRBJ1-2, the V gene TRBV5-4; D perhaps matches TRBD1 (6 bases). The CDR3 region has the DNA TGTGCCAGCAGCTTGGAGGGGGTTATGACTAACTATGGCTACACCTTC. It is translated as CASSLEGVMTNYGYTF.